Sequencing of this TCR beta chain was carried out in a study of T-cell reconstitution after alpha-beta-depleted transplantation in children. CDR1 MGHRA and CDR2 YSYEKL come from the germline V gene. V dropped 0 bases and J dropped 4 bases, with 10 bases sitting between them. This CDR3 comprises 14 residues. This clonotype was detected only a few times. Unique molecular identifiers were used to barcode this TCRbeta library. One entry per CDR3 protein, called by TCRdb with MiXCR from the PCR reads. This table holds 250,000 to 350,000 distinct CDR3 sequences, roughly 9.5% found once. Source: PBMCs from the stem cell graft donor, taken from the stem cell graft. The clonotype originates from a human donor who donated a stem cell graft to a child with SCID. The chain couples TRBV4-1 to TRBJ2-7; D gene uncertain. Here the CDR3 reads CASSQDLGYYEQYF. Here the CDR3 DNA reads TGCGCCAGCAGCCAAGATCTGGGGTATTACGAGCAGTACTTC.